This TCR beta chain was sequenced in a study of beta chain features in type 1 diabetes. Germline V gene data show CDR1 as SGHTA and CDR2 as FQGNSA. CDR3 length: 16 amino acids. V lost 2 bases and J 5 bases, leaving 18 bases between the germline ends. The authors reverse transcribed all of the isolated RNA, so sequencing captured expressed TCRB transcripts. Assay: immunoSEQ multiplex PCR; the TCRdb copy retains only in-frame clones and omits some. Among 120,000 to 150,000 clones listed, about an eighth were seen once. This clone turned up a few times. Its antigen is unknown. Overall study findings and caveats: When Type 1 diabetes patients were examined, their TCRB CDR3s proved moderately but significantly shorter in all four CD4+ subsets. Among type 1 diabetes patients, VDJ junctions had fewer insertions and more deletions.

The TCR originated in a man between 18 and 35 years old with type 1 diabetes. This chain joins TRBV7-2 and TRBJ2-5, with D possibly being TRBD2 (6 bases). Input material: central memory CD4+ T cells from blood. The CDR3: CASSLWPRDSGETQYF. The CDR3, as DNA: TGTGCCAGCAGCTTATGGCCGAGGGACTCCGGGGAGACCCAGTACTTC.